The table lists the clone carrying this T cell receptor beta chain with a few counts. The assay was run at deep level. Here immunoSEQ multiplex PCR was the method, and the copy in TCRdb shows in-frame clones only, minus some. The sample includes hundreds of thousands of clones, 73% of them seen just once. These data originate in a study of shared clonotypes between healthy human individuals. Turning to the study itself: Ranging from 18 to 49 in age, donors were a couple of women and a few men. Per-donor plates numbered three CD4 naive, three CD4 memory, two CD8 naive and one CD8 memory.

The sequence derives from a young woman in good health. The material sequenced was memory CD4+ T cells sorted from blood. Subset described: CD45RA-negative fraction.

This CDR3 reads CSVCPSGNTIYF. CDR3 bases: TGCAGCGTCTGCCCAAGCGGGAACACCATATATTTT. The gene calls are TRBV29-1 and TRBJ1-3; D remains unclear. The CDR3 extends over 12 amino acids. The V and J ends lost 6 bases and 7 bases respectively, with 13 bases between them. Germline CDR1 is SQVTM and CDR2 is ANQGSEA.